Each of the 2 T cell receptor beta chains below was sequenced from the same sample in a study of blood T cell repertoires in COVID-19. The repertoire was sequenced with immunoSEQ multiplex PCR; TCRdb's copy has only in-frame clones and lacks some. The sample contains approximately 97,000 clones, roughly 85% of which appear only once. Source material: peripheral blood. All receptors derive from a man in his fifties or sixties with active COVID-19.

This chain links TRBV9 with TRBJ2-7; D might be TRBD1 (5 bases). The CDR3 is 11 amino acids. Looked up from germline, CDR1 is SGDLS and CDR2 is YYNGEE. Trimming took 6 bases from V and 6 from J, leaving 10 bases between them. In DNA, the CDR3 is TGTGCCAGCACCGTCAGGGCCGAGCAGTACTTC. This codes for CASTVRAEQYF.

This CDR3 reads CASSPDNEQFF. The CDR3 DNA follows: TGTGCCAGCAGCCCCGACAATGAGCAGTTCTTC. The chain combines TRBV7-2 with TRBJ2-1; D gene uncertain. The CDR3 contains 11 residues. The V gene's germline CDR1 is SGHTA and CDR2 FQGNSA. Trimming pared 5 bases from V and 5 bases from J, leaving 4 bases between.